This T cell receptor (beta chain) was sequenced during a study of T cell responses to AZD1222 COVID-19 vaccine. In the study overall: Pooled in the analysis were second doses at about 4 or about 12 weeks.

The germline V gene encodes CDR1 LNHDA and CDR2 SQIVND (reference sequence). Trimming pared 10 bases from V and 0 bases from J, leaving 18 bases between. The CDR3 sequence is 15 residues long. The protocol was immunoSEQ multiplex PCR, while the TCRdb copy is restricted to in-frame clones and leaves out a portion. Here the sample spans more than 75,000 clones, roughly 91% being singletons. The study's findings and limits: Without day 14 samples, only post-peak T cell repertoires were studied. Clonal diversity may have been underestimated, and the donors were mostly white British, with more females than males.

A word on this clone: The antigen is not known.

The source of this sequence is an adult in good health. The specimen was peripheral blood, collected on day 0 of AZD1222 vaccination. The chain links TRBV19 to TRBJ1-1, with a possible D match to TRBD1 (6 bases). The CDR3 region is CATDDRLVVNTEAFF. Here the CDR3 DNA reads TGTGCCACCGACGACAGGCTTGTCGTGAACACTGAAGCTTTCTTT.